This TCR beta chain was sequenced during a study of T cell responses to AZD1222 COVID-19 vaccine (dated by TCRdb to about 2021). Study-level background: AZD1222 recipients given second doses at about 4 weeks or at about 12 weeks were pooled, since spike-specific TCR depth and breadth were not found to differ between the two schedules. Trial participants were enrolled by age into 18-55, 56-69 and 70-plus year subgroups, with about 150, 27 and 61 TCR-sequenced participants respectively. TCR sequencing covered 230 or so trial participants: 200 to 210 given two doses of AZD1222 and 26 given two doses of MenACWY control vaccine. The full study reports these points: Participants were mostly white British and included more females than males, and it was suggested by the authors that clonal diversity may have been underestimated. The 56-69-year group was small, and its depth increase did not reach significance, likely because of low power. Nearly half of unique spike-specific TCRs reportedly recognized epitopes outside regions mutated in the B.1.351 and B.1.1.7 variants. Conclusions about previously exposed vaccinees are limited because only five to seven AZD1222 recipients were SARS-CoV-2 seropositive at baseline. Because no day 14 peak-response samples were available, the repertoires could be characterized only after the peak T cell response. Vaccine-associated CD4 TCRs spanned the whole spike protein, with dominant responses in regions 160-218 and 743-854. Spike-specific TCR breadth and depth rose significantly after two AZD1222 doses compared with day 0 and with MenACWY recipients.

The CDR3 regions of human TCRbeta chains were analyzed by immunosequencing. The authors' pipeline ran thus. Repertoire TCRs were matched against a reference library of SARS-CoV-2-specific TCRs generated with the MIRA antigen-specificity platform. Breadth meant the fraction of unique TCRs that were SARS-CoV-2-associated, whereas depth meant the fraction of total T cells that were SARS-CoV-2-associated. Each spike-specific TCR was assigned to its reactive spike region and to a CD4 or CD8 class using the MIRA data. Log10-transformed breadth and depth values were compared by one-way ANOVA with Sidak's multiple comparisons tests. In its TCRdb copy, this immuneACCESS table keeps in-frame sequences only and misses some clones. Where compared with another copy, unresolved V genes explain less than half of these, and the others have no known cause. V and J calls and clone size are as listed in that table; D and trimming were resolved from the DNA. For this sample the table gives some 130,000 clones, of which 88% were detected only once. The ten largest clones capture under 9.5% of the sample.

The time point label of this sample denotes: baseline before first vaccination. The vaccinee samples were drawn from two UK trials, COV001 and COV002, one of which was a single-blind randomized controlled phase 2/3 trial testing AZD1222 (ChAdOx1 nCoV-19) in healthy adults. Trial participant PBMC samples were collected at day 0 and day 28 after the second dose for TCRbeta chain sequencing. CDR1 and CDR2, looked up from the germline V gene, are MNHNS and SASEGT. Inclusive of the bounding cysteine and phenylalanine, the CDR3 is 15 residues long. Solely the CDR3 DNA is kept, with 45 bases framed from the first base. About this clone: The specificity of this receptor is unknown. A junction boundary mismatches the germline segment, possibly from a read error.

The chain employs TRBV6-1 and TRBJ1-4; the D gene is perhaps TRBD1, on 6 matching bases. The TCR originated in an adult in good health. Source: peripheral blood, taken on day 0 of AZD1222 vaccination. The nucleotide sequence reads TGTGCCAGCAGTGATGGGGGCGGGACTAATGAAAAACTGCTTTTT. The resulting protein is CASSDGGGTNEKLLF.